The entry below gives a single TCR beta chain sequence along with its context. The sample holds many counts of this clonotype. The target of this receptor is not known. No much larger clonotype is one base removed from it; base qualities were not supplied. This specimen comes from a study of T-cell reconstitution after alpha-beta-depleted transplantation in children (dated by TCRdb to 2015 to 2016). General notes on the study: Using TCR repertoire profiling, the study followed T-cell immune reconstitution in a quantitative way in children after TCRalphabeta/CD19-depleted allogeneic hematopoietic cell transplantation. Study-wide conclusions, independent of this receptor: In some patients, the high TCRbeta diversity seen at day 60 was put down to recipient T cells and intrathymic progenitors that had survived conditioning. Over subsequent months, a decline in hyperexpanded clone frequencies was noted, and after one year, T-cell counts and TCRbeta diversity were mostly ascribed to newly produced T cells. The apparently early alphabetaT-cell count recovery about two months after transplant was reportedly dependent on only several hundred rapidly expanded clones derived from non-depleted graft cells.

The treatment or condition label, as the study defines it: allogeneic hematopoietic cell transplantation with graft depleted of TCRalphabeta T cells and CD19 B cells. TCRalphabeta/CD19-depleted allogeneic hematopoietic cell grafts were given to the transplant recipients, all of whom were children. The CDR3 spans 16 residues, from the cysteine through the phenylalanine. The read is trimmed to its CDR3 DNA, 48 bases read in frame from base 1. The junction carries 18 bases between V and J, which are trimmed by 4 bases and 4 bases respectively. Library construction relied on PCR. Instrument on record: Illumina HiSeq 2500. To normalize quantification of the TCRbeta repertoire, the TCR libraries were built with molecular barcoding that relied on unique molecular identifiers. Through fastp at Q25 and MiXCR, TCRdb rebuilt clones from the public reads, retaining in-frame beta chains. Entries are consolidated by CDR3 protein sequence, retaining the most common genes and DNA. The sample profile shows about 240,000 distinct CDR3 sequences; about 23% of them were found once. The leading ten clones occupy roughly 2.5% of the sample.

The clonotype originates from a girl aged 2-10 years with Fanconi anemia, due to receive a stem cell transplant. The chain links TRBV12-3 or TRBV12-4 with TRBJ2-3, with the D gene uncertain. The sequences come from PBMCs, collected before TCRalphabeta/CD19-depleted stem cell transplant. The nucleotide sequence reads as follows: TGTGCCAGCAGTTCCATTCGAGAACCTTTTGCAGATACGCAGTATTTT. This translates into CASSSIREPFADTQYF.